The source of this TCR beta chain is a study of CD8 T cells in Susac syndrome. Reverse transcription of about 0.5 to 1 ug RNA used random hexamers. The method of amplification for TCR beta CDR3 was immunoSEQ multiplex PCR, covering 54 Vbeta and 13 Jbeta. MiXCR, run by TCRdb on the immunoSEQ multiplex PCR reads, gives a single entry per CDR3 protein. The table lists some 150,000 distinct CDR3 sequences, approximately 93% of them singletons, with more than 0.065% in the top ten. In germline, CDR1 is SGHDN, CDR2 FVKESK. The CDR3 is made up of 19 amino acids. The junction had 14 bases not matched to a gene; V was cut back by 2 bases and J by 7 bases.

The sequenced material came from CD4+ T cells from PBMCs. This chain links TRBV14 with TRBJ2-1; 13 bases are a match to TRBD2. This clonotype was sampled from a human donor in good health. CDR3 sequence (DNA): TGTGCCAGCAGCCAACGACTACTAGCGGGAGGGCCGATCCGGAATGAGCAGTTCTTC. Residues: CASSQRLLAGGPIRNEQFF.